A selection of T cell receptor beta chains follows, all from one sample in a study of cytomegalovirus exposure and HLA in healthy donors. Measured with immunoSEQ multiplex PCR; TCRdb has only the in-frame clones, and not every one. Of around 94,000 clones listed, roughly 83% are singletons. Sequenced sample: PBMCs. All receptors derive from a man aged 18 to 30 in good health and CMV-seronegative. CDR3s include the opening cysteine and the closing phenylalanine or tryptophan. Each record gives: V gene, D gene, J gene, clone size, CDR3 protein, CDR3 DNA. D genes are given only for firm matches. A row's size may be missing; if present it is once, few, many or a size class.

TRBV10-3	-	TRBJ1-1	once	CAISEVQRNTEAFF	TGTGCCATCAGTGAGGTACAGAGGAACACTGAAGCTTTCTTT
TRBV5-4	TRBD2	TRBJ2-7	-	CASSWGSGKDEQYF	TGTGCCAGCAGCTGGGGTAGCGGGAAGGACGAGCAGTACTTC
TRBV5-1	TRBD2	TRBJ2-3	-	CASNVAGKGTDTQYF	TGCGCCAGCAACGTAGCGGGTAAGGGAACAGATACGCAGTATTTT
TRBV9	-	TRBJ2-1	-	CASSVDLGHEQFF	TGTGCCAGCAGCGTAGATCTTGGGCATGAGCAGTTCTTC
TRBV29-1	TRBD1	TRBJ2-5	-	CSVDPVGVTGGGETQYF	TGCAGCGTTGACCCCGTCGGTGTGACAGGGGGAGGGGAGACCCAGTACTTC
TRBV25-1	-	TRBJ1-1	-	CASSEASRQTNTEAFF	TGTGCCAGCAGTGAAGCTTCCCGACAGACCAACACTGAAGCTTTCTTT
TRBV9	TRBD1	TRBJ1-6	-	CASSGQQGNNSPLHF	TGTGCCAGCAGCGGACAACAGGGGAATAATTCACCCCTCCACTTT
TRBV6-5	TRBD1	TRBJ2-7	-	CASSSADRGREQYF	TGTGCCAGCAGCTCCGCGGACAGGGGGCGAGAGCAGTACTTC
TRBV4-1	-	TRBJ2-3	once	CASSQELATDTQYF	TGCGCCAGCAGCCAAGAACTAGCTACAGATACGCAGTATTTT
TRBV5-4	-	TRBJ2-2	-	CASSLGVPAGELFF	TGTGCCAGCAGCTTAGGAGTTCCCGCCGGGGAGCTGTTTTTT
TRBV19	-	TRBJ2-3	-	CASRRTESTDTQYF	TGTGCCAGTAGGCGGACAGAGAGCACAGATACGCAGTATTTT